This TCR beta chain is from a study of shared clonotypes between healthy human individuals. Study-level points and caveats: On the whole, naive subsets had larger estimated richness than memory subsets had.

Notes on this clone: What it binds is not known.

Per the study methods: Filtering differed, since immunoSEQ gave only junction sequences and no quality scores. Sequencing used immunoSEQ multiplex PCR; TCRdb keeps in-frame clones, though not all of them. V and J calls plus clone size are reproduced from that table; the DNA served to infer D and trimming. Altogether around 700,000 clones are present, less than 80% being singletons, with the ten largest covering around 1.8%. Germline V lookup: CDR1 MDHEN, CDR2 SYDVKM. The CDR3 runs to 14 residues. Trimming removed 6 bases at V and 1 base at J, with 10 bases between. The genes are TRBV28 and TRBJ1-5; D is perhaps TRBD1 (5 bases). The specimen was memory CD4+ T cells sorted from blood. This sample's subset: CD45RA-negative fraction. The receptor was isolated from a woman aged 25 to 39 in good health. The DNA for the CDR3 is TGTGCCAGCAGGGGGGGACGGAGCAATCAGCCCCAGCATTTT. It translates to CASRGGRSNQPQHF. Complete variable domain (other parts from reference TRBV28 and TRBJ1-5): DVKVTQSSRYLVKRTGEKVFLECVQDMDHENMFWYRQDPGLGLRLIYFSYDVKMKEKGDIPEGYSVSREKKERFSLILESASTNQTSMYLCASRGGRSNQPQHFGDGTRLSIL.